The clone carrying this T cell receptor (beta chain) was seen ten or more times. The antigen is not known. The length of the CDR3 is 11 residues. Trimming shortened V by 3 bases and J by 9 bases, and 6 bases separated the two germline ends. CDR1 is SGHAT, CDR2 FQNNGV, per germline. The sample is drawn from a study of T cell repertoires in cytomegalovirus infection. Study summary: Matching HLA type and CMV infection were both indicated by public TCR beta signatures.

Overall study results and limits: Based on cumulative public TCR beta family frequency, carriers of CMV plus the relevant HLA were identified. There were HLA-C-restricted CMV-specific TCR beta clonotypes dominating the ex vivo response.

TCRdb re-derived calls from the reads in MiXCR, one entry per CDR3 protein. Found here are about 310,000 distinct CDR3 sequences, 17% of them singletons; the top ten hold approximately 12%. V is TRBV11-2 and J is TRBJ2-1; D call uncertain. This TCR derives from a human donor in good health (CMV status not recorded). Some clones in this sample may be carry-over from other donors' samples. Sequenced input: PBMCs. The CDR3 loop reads CASSFIGEQFF. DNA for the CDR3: TGTGCCAGCAGCTTTATCGGTGAGCAGTTCTTC.